This T cell receptor (beta chain) came from a study of blood T cells in healthy people across ages. On this clonotype: Its target is not known.

A second PCR of 7 to 11 cycles used a sample-barcoded 5' primer and a J-beta primer mix. Each CDR3 protein gets one entry after TCRdb re-called the 5' RACE reads with MiXCR. This repertoire shows 710,000 or so distinct CDR3 sequences, about 24% found once; its top ten account for less than 25%. This CDR3 has 14 residues. Germline CDR1 is SGDLS and CDR2 is YYNGEE. Between the trimmed V and J ends, which lost 3 bases and 4 bases, there was a span of 13 bases. Study-level points and caveats: Roughly linearly, TCR beta diversity per million T cells fell as age increased. Relative to aged donors, long-lived donors carried more naive CD4+ cells and displayed higher diversity. The authors considered diversity estimates from one million T cells to be underestimates.

V gene TRBV9 combines with J gene TRBJ1-1, with D uncertain. The sample comprised blood. The receptor was isolated from a man between 65 and 79 years old in good health. CDR3 loop: CASSAGYFGTEAFF. As DNA, the CDR3 is TGTGCCAGCAGCGCGGGTTATTTTGGCACTGAAGCTTTCTTT.